The TCR beta chain described here comes from a study of shared clonotypes between healthy human individuals. As defined, naive CD8 cells were CD45RO-negative and positively selected for CCR7, with terminally differentiated effector memory CD45RA+ cells excluded. The study drew its donors from healthy HIV-negative adults without recent acute infections or vaccinations. Notes on this clone: Its antigen is undetermined.

Sequencing was performed with immunoSEQ multiplex PCR; in TCRdb, only in-frame clones are kept and a portion is missing. Of some 630,000 clones listed, 90% to 97% are singletons. V lost 4 bases to trimming and J lost 3 bases, with 10 bases between them. The germline V gene has CDR1 MGHRA and CDR2 YSYEKL. This CDR3 region has 13 residues. Overall study results and limits: Large sequencing depth failed to make sorted-subset sequencing complete, rarefaction showed. Relative to clonotypes present in all four donors, those not shared had lower generation probabilities.

This receptor was taken from a woman in her 30s in good health. The rearrangement links TRBV4-1 to TRBJ2-7, with a tentative D call TRBD2 (5 bases). Sequencing was performed on naive CD8+ T cells sorted from blood. CDR3: CASSPGEGYEQYF. The CDR3 DNA reads as TGCGCCAGCAGCCCCGGTGAGGGCTACGAGCAGTACTTC.